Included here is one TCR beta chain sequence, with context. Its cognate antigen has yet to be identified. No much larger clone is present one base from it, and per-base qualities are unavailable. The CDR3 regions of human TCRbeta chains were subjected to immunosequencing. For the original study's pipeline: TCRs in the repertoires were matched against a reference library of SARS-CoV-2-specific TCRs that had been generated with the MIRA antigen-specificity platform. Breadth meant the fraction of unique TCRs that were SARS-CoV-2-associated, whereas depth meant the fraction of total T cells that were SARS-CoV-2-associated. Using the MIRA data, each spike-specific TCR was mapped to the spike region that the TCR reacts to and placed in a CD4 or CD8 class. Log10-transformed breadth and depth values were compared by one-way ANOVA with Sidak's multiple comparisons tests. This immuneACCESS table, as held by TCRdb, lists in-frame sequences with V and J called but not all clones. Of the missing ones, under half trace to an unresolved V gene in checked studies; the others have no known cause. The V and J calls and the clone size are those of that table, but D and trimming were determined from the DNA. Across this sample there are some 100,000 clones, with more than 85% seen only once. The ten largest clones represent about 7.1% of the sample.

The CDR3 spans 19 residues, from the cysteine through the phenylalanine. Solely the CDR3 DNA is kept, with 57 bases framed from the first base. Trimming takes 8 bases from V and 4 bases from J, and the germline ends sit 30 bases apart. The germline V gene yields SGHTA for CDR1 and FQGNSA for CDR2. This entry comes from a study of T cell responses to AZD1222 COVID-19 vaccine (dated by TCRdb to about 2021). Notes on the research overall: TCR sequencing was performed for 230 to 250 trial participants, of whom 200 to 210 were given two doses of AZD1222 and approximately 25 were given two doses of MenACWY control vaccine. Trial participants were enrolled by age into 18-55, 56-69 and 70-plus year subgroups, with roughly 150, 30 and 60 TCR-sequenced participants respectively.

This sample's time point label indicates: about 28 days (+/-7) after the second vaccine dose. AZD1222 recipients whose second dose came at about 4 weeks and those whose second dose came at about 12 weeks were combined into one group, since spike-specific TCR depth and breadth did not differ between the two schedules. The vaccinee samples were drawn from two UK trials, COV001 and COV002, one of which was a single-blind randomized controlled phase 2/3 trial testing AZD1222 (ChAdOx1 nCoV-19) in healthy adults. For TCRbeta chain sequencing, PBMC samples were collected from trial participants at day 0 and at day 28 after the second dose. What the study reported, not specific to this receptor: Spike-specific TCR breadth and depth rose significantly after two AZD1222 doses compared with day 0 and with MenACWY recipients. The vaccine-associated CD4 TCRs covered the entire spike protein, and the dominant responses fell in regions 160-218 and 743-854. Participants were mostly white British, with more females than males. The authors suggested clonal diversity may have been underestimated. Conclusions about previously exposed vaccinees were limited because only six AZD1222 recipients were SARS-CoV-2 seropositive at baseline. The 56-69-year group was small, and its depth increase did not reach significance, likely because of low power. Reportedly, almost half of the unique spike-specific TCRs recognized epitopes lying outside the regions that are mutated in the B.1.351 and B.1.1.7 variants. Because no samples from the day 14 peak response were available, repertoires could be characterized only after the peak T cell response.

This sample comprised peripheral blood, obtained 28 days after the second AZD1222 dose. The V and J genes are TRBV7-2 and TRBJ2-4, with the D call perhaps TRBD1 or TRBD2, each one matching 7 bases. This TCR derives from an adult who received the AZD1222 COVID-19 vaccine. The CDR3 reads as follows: CASGPQGGGVVIKKNIQYF. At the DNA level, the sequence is TGTGCCAGCGGACCCCAGGGGGGGGGTGTAGTCATCAAAAAAAACATTCAGTACTTC.